One TCR beta chain is described in this entry. What it recognizes is unknown. This sample is part of a study of glioma-infiltrating T cells after dendritic cell vaccination. Study overall: Dendritic cells derived from monocytes and pulsed with autologous tumor lysate formed the vaccine. Study results and caveats: Only a small number of patients had complete blood and tumor samples.

Time point meaning: after dendritic cell vaccination, including at tumor progression/relapse. TCRB CDR3 was amplified from 2 ug genomic DNA or less. Sequencing used immunoSEQ multiplex PCR; TCRdb keeps in-frame clones, though not all of them. The profile shows fewer than 85,000 clones, roughly 84% of them singletons. CDR3 length: 14 amino acids. Germline V CDR1 and CDR2: MNHNY, SVGAGI (reference sequence). The material sequenced was blood, taken after dendritic cell vaccination. The chain employs TRBV6-6 and TRBJ2-5; 7 bases align to TRBD2. TRBJ2-7 explains the end of the DNA better; the J call may be wrong. The receptor comes from a human donor with glioblastoma. The CDR3 protein is CASSLSGYSYEQYF. CDR3 nucleotide sequence: TGTGCCAGCAGTCTTAGCGGGTACTCCTACGAGCAGTACTTC.